This record concerns one T cell receptor (beta chain) sequence. TCRdb's table, derived via immunoSEQ multiplex PCR, lists solely in-frame clones and lacks some. The sample shows around 80,000 clones, 80% of them seen only once. These data come from a study of blood T cell repertoires in COVID-19. Study-wide context: Specimens from acute and convalescent COVID-19 originated in the United States, Italy and Spain.

Enrollment of patients from Seattle took place during active infection, with longitudinal follow-up. V shed 4 bases, J shed 6 bases, and the junction held 8 bases outside the gene matches. This CDR3 has 14 amino acids. Germline CDR1 reads KGHDR; CDR2 reads SFDVKD. The TCR sequence derives from a man in his fifties or sixties with COVID-19, enrolled during active disease. The V call is TRBV24-1, the J call TRBJ2-7; 7 nucleotides match TRBD1. Sequenced input: peripheral blood. The CDR3 DNA is TGTGCCACCAGTGACGCCGGAAACAGGGGCGAGCAGTACTTC. It translates to CATSDAGNRGEQYF.